Sequencing of this T cell receptor (beta chain) was carried out in a study of cytomegalovirus exposure and HLA in healthy donors. Primers: 60 Vbeta forward and 13 Jbeta reverse. Authors' analysis steps: There were some 87 million unique TCR beta chains by a later count, and some 11 million of them were shared. Some clones are missing from TCRdb's copy, which holds only in-frame ones; the method was immunoSEQ multiplex PCR. D and trimming were read from the DNA, whereas the V and J calls and clone size are those reported in that table. The sample holds approximately 110,000 clones, around three quarters seen once. CDR3 size: 14 residues. Trimming removed 4 bases from V and 1 base from J; junction bases left unmatched: 3. The germline V gene has CDR1 SGHRS and CDR2 YFSETQ.

The receptor's source is a woman aged 60 to 75 in good health and CMV-seropositive. The V call is TRBV5-1, the J call TRBJ1-1; TRBD1 aligns across 8 bases. Sequences were obtained from PBMCs. The CDR3 sequence is CASSKGQENTEAFF. The CDR3 DNA follows: TGCGCCAGCAGCAAGGGACAGGAGAACACTGAAGCTTTCTTT.